This T cell receptor (beta chain) was found in a study of T cells in Graves' hyperthyroidism and ophthalmopathy. On the study more broadly: At the time of initial diagnosis and before any treatment, peripheral blood was collected. The study's findings and limits: Also found in blood were most expanded thyroid clonotypes above 0.001.

In this sample, this clonotype turned up many times. No antigen is known for it. Patients aged 18 to 65 had newly diagnosed hyperthyroidism of under 2 months' duration. Fresh 10 ml peripheral blood yielded PBMCs. RNA transcripts provided the source from which TCR beta CDR3 regions were amplified. The TCR CDR3 was amplified in a first-round RT-PCR using the HTBI primer set. TCRdb called the multiplex PCR reads again in MiXCR, with one record for every CDR3 protein. The sample lists about 740,000 distinct CDR3 sequences, about 15% occurring once. Source material: blood. This TCR was sampled from a woman younger than 30 with Graves' hyperthyroidism.

CDR3 residues: CASSLVYRGKWRVVNTEAFF. As DNA, the CDR3 is TGTGCCAGCAGTTTAGTTTACAGGGGGAAATGGAGAGTCGTGAACACTGAAGCTTTCTTT. The V and J genes are TRBV12-3 or TRBV12-4 and TRBJ1-1; TRBD1 agrees at 8 bases. Trimming cost V 1 base and J 0 bases; bases outside gene matches: 16. The CDR3 is made up of 20 amino acids.